What follows is one T cell receptor (beta chain) and its context. This sample is drawn from a study of T cell changes during pregnancy in multiple sclerosis. Here immunoSEQ multiplex PCR was the method, and the copy in TCRdb shows in-frame clones only, minus some. The data contain nearly 70,000 clones, about 91% of them seen just once; the ten biggest clones take up roughly 1.3%. Trimming removed 6 bases at V and 8 bases at J, with 7 bases between. The CDR3 has 11 residues. The germline CDR1 and CDR2 sequences are MDHEN and SYDVKM. The TCR sequence derives from a female donor in good health, enrolled as a control in a pregnancy study. Sequencing was performed on peripheral blood, taken in the second trimester of pregnancy. The chain carries TRBV28 and TRBJ1-4; no firm D call. The DNA of the CDR3 is TGTGCCAGCAGAATCGAGGAAAAACTGTTTTTT. Amino acid sequence: CASRIEEKLFF.